This TCR beta chain came from a study of T cell responses to AZD1222 COVID-19 vaccine. Concerning this clone itself: Its specificity is unknown.

The CDR3 loop spans 15 amino acids. The junction had 11 bases not matched to a gene; V was cut back by 6 bases and J by 7 bases. Looked up from germline, CDR1 is LNHNV and CDR2 is YYDKDF (reference sequence). Assay used: immunoSEQ multiplex PCR; TCRdb lists only in-frame clones, some missing. The sample lists 140,000 or so clones; roughly 92% were seen once. Points from the study as a whole: Spike regions recognized by vaccine-associated CD4 TCRs spanned the protein, led by 160-218 and 743-854. Nearly half of the spike-specific TCRs reportedly recognize variant regions that carry no mutations.

The sequence was collected from an adult in good health. The specimen was peripheral blood, collected on day 0 of AZD1222 vaccination. The chain couples TRBV15 to TRBJ1-2, with TRBD1 matching over 10 bases. The DNA of the CDR3 is TGTGCCACCAGTCCCAGGACAGGGGGGGTCAGTGGCTACACCTTC. This codes for CATSPRTGGVSGYTF.